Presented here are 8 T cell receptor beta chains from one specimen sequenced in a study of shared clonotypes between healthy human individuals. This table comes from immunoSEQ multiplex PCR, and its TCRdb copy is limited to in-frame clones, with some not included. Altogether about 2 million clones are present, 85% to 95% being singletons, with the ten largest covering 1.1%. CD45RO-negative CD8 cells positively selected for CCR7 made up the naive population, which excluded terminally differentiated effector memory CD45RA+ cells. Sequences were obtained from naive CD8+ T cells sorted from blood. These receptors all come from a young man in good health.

CDR3 nucleotides: TGTGCCAGCAGCCCCCGACTAGCGGGCTCCTACAATGAGCAGTTCTTC. Protein sequence: CASSPRLAGSYNEQFF. V is TRBV7-9 and J is TRBJ2-1; 10 bases are a match to TRBD2. CDR3 length: 16 amino acids. The germline V gene encodes CDR1 SEHNR and CDR2 FQNEAQ (reference sequence). V lost 5 bases and J lost 0; bases outside the gene matches: 4.

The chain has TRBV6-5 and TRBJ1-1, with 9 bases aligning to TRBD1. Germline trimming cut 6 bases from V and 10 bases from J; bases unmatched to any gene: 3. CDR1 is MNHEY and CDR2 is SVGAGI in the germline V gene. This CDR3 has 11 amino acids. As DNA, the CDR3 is TGTGCCAGCAGGGACAGGGGCATAGCTTTCTTT. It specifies CASRDRGIAFF.

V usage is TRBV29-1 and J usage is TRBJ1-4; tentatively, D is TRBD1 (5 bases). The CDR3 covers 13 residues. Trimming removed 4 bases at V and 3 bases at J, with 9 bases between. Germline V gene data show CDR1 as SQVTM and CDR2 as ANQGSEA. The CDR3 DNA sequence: TGCAGCGTTGTATGGGGGTCTAATGAAAAACTGTTTTTT. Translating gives CSVVWGSNEKLFF.

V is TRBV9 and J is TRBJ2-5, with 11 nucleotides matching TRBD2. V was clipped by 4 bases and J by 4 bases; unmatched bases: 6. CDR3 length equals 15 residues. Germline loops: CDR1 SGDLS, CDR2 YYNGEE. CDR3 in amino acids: CASSTTSGGGETQYF. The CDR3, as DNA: TGTGCCAGCAGCACCACTAGCGGGGGTGGAGAGACCCAGTACTTC.

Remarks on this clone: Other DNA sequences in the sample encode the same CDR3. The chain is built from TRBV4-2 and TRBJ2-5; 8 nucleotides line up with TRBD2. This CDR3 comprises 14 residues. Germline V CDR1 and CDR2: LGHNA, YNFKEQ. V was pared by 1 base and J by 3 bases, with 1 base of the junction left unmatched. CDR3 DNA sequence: TGTGCCAGCAGCCAAGCGGGGGGGGAAGAGACCCAGTACTTC. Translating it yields CASSQAGGEETQYF.

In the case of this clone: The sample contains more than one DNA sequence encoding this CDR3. CDR3 protein: CASSLDGSSYNEQFF. The CDR3 nucleotides are TGTGCCAGCAGCTTAGACGGGAGCTCCTACAATGAGCAGTTCTTC. The rearrangement uses TRBV11-3 and TRBJ2-1, with a weak D call TRBD2 (6 bases). The CDR3 length is 15 residues. V was cut by 0 bases and J by 0 bases, with 6 bases left in between. The V gene's germline CDR1 is SGHNT and CDR2 YENEEA.

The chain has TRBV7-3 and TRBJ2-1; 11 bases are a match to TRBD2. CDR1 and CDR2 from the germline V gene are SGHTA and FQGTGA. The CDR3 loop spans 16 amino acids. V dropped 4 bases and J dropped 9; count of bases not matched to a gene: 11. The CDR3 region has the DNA TGTGCCAGCAGCTCAACTAGCGGGGGCCCTCCGGGTGAGCAGTTCTTC. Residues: CASSSTSGGPPGEQFF.

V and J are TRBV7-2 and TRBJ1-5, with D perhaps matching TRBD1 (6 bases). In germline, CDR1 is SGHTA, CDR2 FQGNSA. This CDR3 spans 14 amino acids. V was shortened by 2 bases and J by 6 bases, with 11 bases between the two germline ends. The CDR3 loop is CASSLMGAGQPQHF. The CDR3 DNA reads TGTGCCAGCAGCTTAATGGGGGCAGGTCAGCCCCAGCATTTT.